This T cell receptor (beta chain) was sequenced during a study of blood T cells in healthy people across ages. The germline V and J ends were trimmed by 1 base and 11 bases, with 17 bases remaining between them. This CDR3 spans 14 amino acids. Total RNA was isolated from each sample in quantities of at least 6 micrograms. The authors ran a second PCR of 7 to 11 cycles using a sample-barcoded 5' primer and a J-beta primer mix. TCRdb fed the 5' RACE reads into MiXCR, producing one record per CDR3 protein. Found here are fewer than 900,000 distinct CDR3 sequences, around 34% of them singletons; the top ten hold approximately 12%.

This clonotype was obtained from a man aged 18 to 30 in good health. The specimen sequenced was blood. The chain combines TRBV12-3 or TRBV12-4 with TRBJ2-5; D gene uncertain. CDR3 DNA sequence: TGTGCCAGCAGTTTAGGGTTGGGATACAATGAGCAGTACTTC. Its translation is CASSLGLGYNEQYF.